Here is one TCR beta chain with its context. The antigen remains undetermined. After autologous stem cell transplantation all patients relapsed, and prior brentuximab vedotin exposure differed between cohorts. Classifying best responses yielded complete response, partial response or progressive disease. This entry is derived from a study of PD-1 blockade in classical Hodgkin lymphoma. Across the whole study: Intravenous nivolumab at 3 mg/kg was given to patients every 2 weeks. Regarding the study as a whole: Whoever responded completely had baseline diversity much like that seen in newly diagnosed patients. Initiation of nivolumab under 1 year after ASCT led to exclusion of patients.

The CDR3 runs to 16 residues. V shed 3 bases and J shed 2 bases, with 14 bases lying between them. Germline loops: CDR1 LNHDA, CDR2 SQIVND (reference sequence). Measured with immunoSEQ multiplex PCR; TCRdb has only the in-frame clones, and not every one. Of about 28,000 clones in the sample, 75% to 90% are singletons; the top ten hold roughly 22%. This chain connects TRBV19 to TRBJ1-5; D gene ambiguous. This receptor was obtained from a human donor with classical Hodgkin lymphoma. Sequenced material: peripheral blood mononuclear cells (PBMCs), taken before the second cycle of nivolumab. In nucleotides, the CDR3 is TGTGCCAGTAGTATGAAGGTTTCCTGGGGCAATCAGCCCCAGCATTTT. Amino acids: CASSMKVSWGNQPQHF. Together with reference TRBV19 and TRBJ1-5, the CDR3 gives the full variable domain: DGGITQSPKYLFRKEGQNVTLSCEQNLNHDAMYWYRQDPGQGLRLIYYSQIVNDFQKGDIAEGYSVSREKKESFPLTVTSAQKNPTAFYLCASSMKVSWGNQPQHFGDGTRLSIL.